The present T cell receptor (beta chain) was sequenced within a study of T cell responses to AZD1222 COVID-19 vaccine. Findings of the study overall: Repertoires were obtained only post-peak T cell response. In a largely white British group with more females than males, clonal diversity was possibly underestimated.

With regard to this clone: Antigen specificity is unknown.

Clones were read by immunoSEQ multiplex PCR, and TCRdb kept only the in-frame ones, dropping some. The table records tens of thousands of clones, roughly 89% of them present only once. Looked up from germline, CDR1 is LNHNV and CDR2 is YYDKDF (reference sequence). The length of the CDR3 is 14 residues. V was cut by 1 base and J by 3 bases, with 8 bases left in between. The sample consisted of peripheral blood, taken 28 days after the second AZD1222 dose. V and J are TRBV15 and TRBJ2-3; D is unclear. This TCR came from an adult who received the AZD1222 COVID-19 vaccine. The DNA for the CDR3 is TGTGCCACCAGCAGAGCTACTCTAACAGATACGCAGTATTTT. It translates to CATSRATLTDTQYF.